This T cell receptor (beta chain) was identified in a study of blood T cell repertoires in COVID-19. Method: immunoSEQ multiplex PCR; TCRdb's copy keeps in-frame clones and lacks some. The sample records hundreds of thousands of clones, nearly 90% being singletons. The CDR3 totals 14 residues. From germline, CDR1 is SEHNR and CDR2 FQNEAQ (reference sequence). V trimming: 4 bases; J trimming: 5 bases; junction bases outside the gene matches: 5. The V and J genes are TRBV7-9 and TRBJ2-5; TRBD1 matches 9 bases. This clonotype was obtained from a woman between 18 and 29 years old with acute COVID-19. Sequences were obtained from PBMCs or T cells enriched from blood (not recorded which). CDR3 DNA sequence: TGTGCCAGCAGCTCGTGGGACAGGGAGGAGACCCAGTACTTC. It yields the protein CASSSWDREETQYF. Full variable domain (outside the CDR3, taken from reference TRBV7-9 and TRBJ2-5): DTGVSQNPRHKITKRGQNVTFRCDPISEHNRLYWYRQTLGQGPEFLTYFQNEAQLEKSRLLSDRFSAERPKGSFSTLEIQRTEQGDSAMYLCASSSWDREETQYFGPGTRLLVL.